This passage covers 28 T cell receptor beta chains from one sample sequenced in a study of graft-versus-host responses after intestinal transplantation. TCRdb's copy holds only in-frame clones and misses some; the assay was immunoSEQ multiplex PCR. This table has 15,000 to 20,000 clones, around 87% appearing once. Sequencing used bone marrow, obtained more than 120 days after intestinal transplantation. These TCRs come from a human patient who received an intestinal transplant, so some T cells may come from the graft donor.

This sequence joins TRBV4-1 and TRBJ2-7; tentatively, D is TRBD2 (6 bases). The V and J ends lost 1 base and 2 bases respectively, with 9 bases between them. The germline V gene encodes CDR1 MGHRA and CDR2 YSYEKL. The CDR3 covers 14 residues. The CDR3 sequence: CASSQAGTPYEQYF. The DNA of the CDR3 is TGCGCCAGCAGCCAAGCGGGGACTCCCTACGAGCAGTACTTC.

J is TRBJ1-2 and V is TRBV28; TRBD1 matches 7 bases. With V trimmed by 7 bases and J by 6 bases, 11 bases remained unmatched. The CDR3 contains 14 residues. The germline gives CDR1 MDHEN, CDR2 SYDVKM. The CDR3 DNA reads as TGTGCCAGCAAAGCGGCAGGGGGGGTGCATGGCTACACCTTC. It is translated as CASKAAGGVHGYTF.

The CDR3, as DNA: TGTGCCAGCAGCTTATATGGCGATGAGCAGTTCTTC. Translated: CASSLYGDEQFF. The V gene is TRBV7-3, the J gene TRBJ2-1; D is undetermined. This CDR3 has 12 amino acids. Germline CDR1 SGHTA, CDR2 FQGTGA. The ends were cut back, 2 bases at V and 8 bases at J, with 7 bases in the middle.

V usage is TRBV6-4 and J usage is TRBJ1-6; no clear D gene. The V gene's germline CDR1 is MRHNA and CDR2 SNTAGT. The CDR3 consists of 14 residues. With 5 bases removed from V and 9 bases from J, the gap between germline ends came to 14 bases. The DNA of the CDR3 is TGTGCCAGCAGTCAAACGACCGAGGGTTCACCCCTCCACTTT. Its protein product is CASSQTTEGSPLHF.

This chain links TRBV7-9 with TRBJ1-2, with D possibly matching TRBD1 (6 bases). The germline gives CDR1 SEHNR, CDR2 FQNEAQ (reference sequence). The V end lost 5 bases, the J end lost 7 bases, and 23 bases lay between the germline ends. CDR3 size: 16 residues. This CDR3 is CASSQRGGRSEVGYTF. The CDR3 region has the DNA TGTGCCAGCAGCCAGCGGGGGGGGCGCTCAGAGGTTGGCTACACCTTC.

The chain has TRBV5-1 and TRBJ1-6, with D perhaps TRBD1 (6 bases). CDR3 size: 16 residues. In germline, CDR1 is SGHRS, CDR2 YFSETQ. V shed 6 bases and J shed 3 bases, with 16 bases lying between them. As DNA, the CDR3 is TGCGCCAGCACCGCGGGCAACAGGGTCTATAATTCACCCCTCCACTTT. This encodes CASTAGNRVYNSPLHF. The whole variable domain, remainder taken from reference TRBV5-1 and TRBJ1-6, is KAGVTQTPRYLIKTRGQQVTLSCSPISGHRSVSWYQQTPGQGLQFLFEYFSETQRNKGNFPGRFSGRQFSNSRSEMNVSTLELGDSALYLCASTAGNRVYNSPLHFGNGTRLTVT.

The chain has TRBV6-5 and TRBJ2-1; tentative D call: TRBD2 (6 bases). V was trimmed by 4 bases and J by 4 bases, leaving 11 bases between them. The length of the CDR3 is 14 residues. Germline-derived CDR1 and CDR2 are MNHEY and SVGAGI. The chain's CDR3 is CASSLFGGYNEQFF. The CDR3 DNA follows: TGTGCCAGCAGTTTGTTTGGGGGGTACAATGAGCAGTTCTTC.

This sequence joins TRBV30 and TRBJ1-2; D possibly corresponds to TRBD1 (6 bases). The V gene lost 3 bases and the J gene lost 3 bases, with 11 bases spanning the gap. The CDR3 is 13 amino acids. Germline V lookup: CDR1 GTSNPN, CDR2 SVGIG (reference sequence). The DNA for the CDR3 is TGTGCCTGGAGCTTAAGGACAGACTATGGCTACACCTTC. Amino acids: CAWSLRTDYGYTF. The full variable domain, completed using reference TRBV30 and TRBJ1-2, is SQTIHQWPATLVQPVGSPLSLECTVEGTSNPNLYWYRQAAGRGLQLLFYSVGIGQISSEVPQNLSASRPQDRQFILSSKKLLLSDSGFYLCAWSLRTDYGYTFGSGTRLTVV.

The chain joins TRBV5-1 to TRBJ2-3; TRBD2 agrees at 8 bases. The CDR3 is 16 amino acids. CDR1 is SGHRS and CDR2 is YFSETQ in the germline V gene. Trimming took 0 bases from V and 2 from J; bases not matched to a gene: 5. CDR3 nucleotides: TGCGCCAGCAGCTTGGCACTAGCGGATTACACAGATACGCAGTATTTT. Protein: CASSLALADYTDTQYF.

V usage is TRBV9 and J usage is TRBJ2-3; TRBD1 or TRBD2 may be the D gene (6 bases each). This CDR3 has 15 residues. V lost 4 bases, J lost 3 bases, and 15 bases lay in between. Germline V gene lookup returns CDR1 SGDLS and CDR2 YYNGEE. CDR3 bases: TGTGCCAGCAGCCCGACCACAGGGAGGACAGATACGCAGTATTTT. The encoded protein is CASSPTTGRTDTQYF.

The J gene is TRBJ2-6, the V gene TRBV23-1; the D is unclear. TRBV23-1 counts as an open reading frame of uncertain function. V was shortened by 4 bases and J by 5 bases, with 21 bases between the two germline ends. This CDR3 comprises 18 residues. CDR3 in amino acids: CASSLGNTQQSRANVLTF. CDR3 coding DNA: TGCGCCAGCAGTCTAGGTAATACGCAACAAAGTCGGGCCAACGTCCTGACTTTC.

The chain recombines TRBV5-5 with TRBJ2-5, with a weak D call TRBD2 (6 bases). V lost 3 bases and J 2 bases, leaving 20 bases between the germline ends. The germline V gene has CDR1 SGHKS and CDR2 YYEKEE (reference sequence). The CDR3 length is 17 residues. CDR3 nucleotides: TGTGCCAGCAGCTGGGGTTGGTCCTCGACTAGGCAAGAGACCCAGTACTTC. This sequence encodes CASSWGWSSTRQETQYF.

This sequence joins TRBV4-1 and TRBJ1-4; D possibly corresponds to TRBD1 (5 bases). V lost 0 bases, J lost 8 bases, and 13 bases lay in between. Germline V lookup: CDR1 MGHRA, CDR2 YSYEKL. The CDR3 is 15 amino acids. The CDR3 region has the DNA TGCGCCAGCAGCCAAGATCGCGGAGGGGCGGAAAAACTGTTTTTT. This sequence encodes CASSQDRGGAEKLFF.

This clone was found once. The chain carries TRBV27 and TRBJ2-7; D may correspond to TRBD1 or TRBD2 (6 bases each). CDR3 length: 16 amino acids. Germline CDR1 and CDR2: MNHEY and SMNVEV (reference sequence). V shed 5 bases and J shed 2 bases, with 19 bases lying between them. The CDR3 is CASSLRGGSFTYEQYF. CDR3 sequence (DNA): TGTGCCAGCAGTCTCCGAGGGGGGTCGTTCACCTACGAGCAGTACTTC.

This clone turned up a few times. The genes are TRBV7-3 and TRBJ2-7; D is perhaps TRBD2 (6 bases). The germline V gene encodes CDR1 SGHTA and CDR2 FQGTGA. V dropped 3 bases and J dropped 6 bases, with 12 bases sitting between them. The CDR3 is made up of 13 amino acids. The CDR3 loop is CASSFGGRSEQYF. The CDR3 DNA reads TGTGCCAGCAGCTTCGGGGGTCGAAGCGAGCAGTACTTC. The variable domain in full, completed from reference TRBV7-3 and TRBJ2-7, reads GAGVSQTPSNKVTEKGKYVELRCDPISGHTALYWYRQSLGQGPEFLIYFQGTGAADDSGLPNDRFFAVRPEGSVSTLKIQRTERGDSAVYLCASSFGGRSEQYFGPGTRLTVT.

The chain is built from TRBV5-6 and TRBJ1-4; perhaps TRBD1 as D (5 bases). This CDR3 contains 17 residues. Germline V gene sequence: CDR1 SGHDT, CDR2 YYEEEE. Trimming removed 2 bases at V and 8 bases at J, with 22 bases between. CDR3 DNA: TGTGCCAGCAGCTTCGCCCTCTCAGGGTGGCGAGGGGAAAAACTGTTTTTT. It yields the protein CASSFALSGWRGEKLFF. Full variable domain (rest looked up from reference TRBV5-6 and TRBJ1-4): DAGVTQSPTHLIKTRGQQVTLRCSPKSGHDTVSWYQQALGQGPQFIFQYYEEEERQRGNFPDRFSGHQFPNYSSELNVNALLLGDSALYLCASSFALSGWRGEKLFFGSGTQLSVL.

This rearrangement joins TRBV11-1 to TRBJ1-6; no definite D call. The CDR3 extends over 14 amino acids. V lost 4 bases, J lost 8 bases, and 12 bases lay in between. Germline values: CDR1 SGHAT, CDR2 FQDESV (reference sequence). The CDR3 DNA sequence: TGTGCCAGCAGCTCAAGGACGAGGGATTCACCCCTCCACTTT. It encodes CASSSRTRDSPLHF.

The chain recombines TRBV15 with TRBJ2-7; 12 bases align to TRBD1. The CDR3 runs to 16 residues. After removal of 4 bases from V and 4 bases from J, the junction contained 8 bases not matched to a gene. Germline CDR1 LNHNV, CDR2 YYDKDF (reference sequence). The CDR3 DNA sequence: TGTGCCACCAGCACAGCCGGGACAGGGGGCGGGTACGAGCAGTACTTC. As protein: CATSTAGTGGGYEQYF.

This clone is a singleton in its sample. The chain has TRBV4-2 and TRBJ1-1; D is ambiguous. The germline V gene encodes CDR1 LGHNA and CDR2 YNFKEQ. The V end was cut by 1 base, the J end by 0 bases, with 6 bases between. CDR3 length: 14 residues. CDR3 sequence: CASSQVLVNTEAFF. The CDR3 DNA reads as TGTGCCAGCAGCCAAGTCCTAGTGAACACTGAAGCTTTCTTT.

The chain is built from TRBV6-1 and TRBJ1-6; D ambiguous. From germline, CDR1 is MNHNS and CDR2 SASEGT. The V end lost 1 base, the J end lost 5 bases, and 6 bases lay between the germline ends. There are 14 residues in the CDR3. The CDR3 DNA is TGTGCCAGCAGTGAAGGGGCGGATAATTCACCCCTCCACTTT. Its protein is CASSEGADNSPLHF.

V gene TRBV7-2 combines with J gene TRBJ2-2; no firm D call. V dropped 1 base and J dropped 6 bases, with 6 bases sitting between them. This CDR3 is built from 13 residues. Germline V CDR1 and CDR2: SGHTA, FQGNSA. CDR3 nucleotide sequence: TGTGCCAGCAGCTTAGATGTGGCCGGGGAGCTGTTTTTT. Protein product: CASSLDVAGELFF. The full variable domain, its missing parts supplied by reference TRBV7-2 and TRBJ2-2, is GAGVSQSPSNKVTEKGKDVELRCDPISGHTALYWYRQSLGQGLEFLIYFQGNSAPDKSGLPSDRFSAERTGGSVSTLTIQRTQQEDSAVYLCASSLDVAGELFFGEGSRLTVL.

V usage is TRBV5-6 and J usage is TRBJ2-1, with D possibly matching TRBD2 (6 bases). Trimming left V 2 bases short and J 10 bases short, with 7 bases between. The CDR3 loop spans 11 amino acids. Germline-derived CDR1 and CDR2 are SGHDT and YYEEEE. CDR3 amino acids: CASSLGGEQFF. The CDR3 nucleotides read TGTGCCAGCAGCTTAGGAGGGGAGCAGTTCTTC.

Regarding this clone: Other DNA sequences from this sample encode an identical CDR3 as well. The CDR3 region is CASSLRGTEAFF. The CDR3 DNA sequence: TGTGCCAGCAGCTTACGAGGAACTGAAGCTTTCTTT. The chain carries TRBV5-6 and TRBJ1-1; D remains unclear. The CDR3 loop spans 12 amino acids. The V and J ends lost 2 bases and 5 bases respectively, with 7 bases between them. CDR1 SGHDT and CDR2 YYEEEE come from the germline V gene. Based on the CDR3 plus reference TRBV5-6 and TRBJ1-1, the full variable domain is DAGVTQSPTHLIKTRGQQVTLRCSPKSGHDTVSWYQQALGQGPQFIFQYYEEEERQRGNFPDRFSGHQFPNYSSELNVNALLLGDSALYLCASSLRGTEAFFGQGTRLTVV.

The chain carries TRBV4-1 and TRBJ2-3; weak D call: TRBD2 (6 bases). The ends were cut back, 6 bases at V and 0 bases at J, with 16 bases in the middle. CDR3 length equals 16 residues. The germline V gene encodes CDR1 MGHRA and CDR2 YSYEKL. The CDR3 nucleotides are TGCGCCAGCAGTCCCCGCGGGAAGCCCAGCACAGATACGCAGTATTTT. Its translation is CASSPRGKPSTDTQYF.

The V gene is TRBV27, the J gene TRBJ1-1, with D tentatively TRBD1 (6 bases). Germline V gene data show CDR1 as MNHEY and CDR2 as SMNVEV (reference sequence). Trimming removed 3 bases at V and 0 bases at J, with 8 bases between. There are 14 residues in the CDR3. The CDR3 DNA reads as TGTGCCAGCAGTTTGACAGGAGTGAACACTGAAGCTTTCTTT. This sequence encodes CASSLTGVNTEAFF.

This clone was detected once. The V gene is TRBV7-9, the J gene TRBJ2-7; no definite D call. From germline, CDR1 is SEHNR and CDR2 FQNEAQ (reference sequence). The CDR3 loop spans 14 amino acids. V shed 5 bases and J shed 2 bases, with 13 bases lying between them. As DNA, the CDR3 is TGTGCCAGCAGCGCCACAACTGAGACCTACGAGCAGTACTTC. This gives the protein CASSATTETYEQYF.

A note on this clone: At the DNA level, this CDR3 is encoded by other sequences in the same sample as well. This rearrangement joins TRBV5-1 to TRBJ1-1; a weak D match, TRBD1 (5 bases). Germline CDR1 reads SGHRS; CDR2 reads YFSETQ. V lost 3 bases and J 3 bases, leaving 12 bases between the germline ends. The CDR3 length is 14 residues. Here the CDR3 reads CASSWAGGDTEAFF. The DNA of the CDR3 is TGCGCCAGCAGCTGGGCGGGGGGGGACACTGAAGCTTTCTTT.

CDR3 DNA: TGTGCCAGCTCACCACGGCGCGGGGGCCCCAGCTCCTACGAGCAGTACTTC. Its translation is CASSPRRGGPSSYEQYF. The V call is TRBV18, the J call TRBJ2-5; perhaps TRBD2 as D (7 bases). The end of the DNA fits TRBJ2-7 better, so the J call may be wrong. CDR1 and CDR2 from the germline V gene are KGHSH and LQKENI. There are 17 residues in the CDR3.